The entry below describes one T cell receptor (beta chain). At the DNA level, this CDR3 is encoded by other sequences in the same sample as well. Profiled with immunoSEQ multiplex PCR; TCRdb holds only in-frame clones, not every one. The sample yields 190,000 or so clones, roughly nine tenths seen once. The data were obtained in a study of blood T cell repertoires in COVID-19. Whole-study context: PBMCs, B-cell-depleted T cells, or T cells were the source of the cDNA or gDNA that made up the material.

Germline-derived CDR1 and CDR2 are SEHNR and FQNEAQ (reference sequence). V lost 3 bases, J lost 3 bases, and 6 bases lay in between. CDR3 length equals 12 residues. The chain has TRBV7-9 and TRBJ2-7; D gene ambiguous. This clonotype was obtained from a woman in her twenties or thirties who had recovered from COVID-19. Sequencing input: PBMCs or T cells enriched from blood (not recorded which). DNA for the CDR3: TGTGCCAGCAGCTTGAGGAGCTACGAGCAGTACTTC. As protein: CASSLRSYEQYF.